Below are 32 T cell receptor beta chains sequenced from a single sample in a study of post-analysis software for immune sequencing data. Unique-molecular-identifier-tagged TCR beta cDNA libraries were used. One entry per CDR3 protein results from TCRdb running MiXCR on the PCR reads. The sample includes about 500,000 distinct CDR3 sequences, nearly 45% seen only once; the top ten take over 10%. Findings and caveats of the study: A handful of TRBV segments appeared more often in patients than in controls, and TRBV5-6, TRBV5-1 and TRBV20-1 were among these.

These receptors' antigens are unknown. Source material: blood. These TCRs come from a girl between 10 and 17 years old with multiple sclerosis.

This clonotype came up a few times. The chain uses TRBV20-1 and TRBJ2-5; D is uncertain. The length of the CDR3 is 13 residues. The germline V gene encodes CDR1 DFQATT and CDR2 SNEGSKA (reference sequence). V shed 6 bases and J shed 4 bases, with 15 bases lying between them. The CDR3 protein is CSARALARETQYF. Written as DNA, the CDR3 is TGCAGTGCCCGCGCTCTGGCCAGAGAGACCCAGTACTTC.

V is TRBV7-3 and J is TRBJ2-3; 13 nucleotides match TRBD2. The CDR3 has 15 residues. V trimming: 2 bases; J trimming: 9 bases; junction bases outside the gene matches: 5. From germline, CDR1 is SGHTA and CDR2 FQGTGA. In nucleotides, the CDR3 is TGTGCCAGCAGCTTACGGACTAGCGGGAGCGACACGCAGTATTTT. Protein sequence: CASSLRTSGSDTQYF.

This chain joins TRBV15 and TRBJ2-1, with 8 positions matching TRBD2. The V gene end was trimmed by 0 bases and the J gene end by 9 bases; junction bases not matched to a gene: 4. This CDR3 spans 14 amino acids. Germline CDR1 reads LNHNV; CDR2 reads YYDKDF (reference sequence). In DNA, the CDR3 is TGTGCCACCAGCAGAGATCGGACTAGCCGTGAGCAGTTCTTC. Its protein product is CATSRDRTSREQFF.

This chain joins TRBV6-1 and TRBJ2-5, with D possibly matching TRBD1 (6 bases). The CDR3 has 14 amino acids. Looked up from germline, CDR1 is MNHNS and CDR2 is SASEGT. The V and J ends lost 8 bases and 3 bases respectively, with 16 bases between them. The CDR3 DNA follows: TGTGCCAGCCGGAGGACAGTTCGAGAAGAGACCCAGTACTTC. Residues: CASRRTVREETQYF.

This chain links TRBV27 with TRBJ1-6, with D hard to call. V was clipped by 7 bases and J by 6 bases, with 13 bases between them. The CDR3 is 14 residues long. CDR1 and CDR2 (germline): MNHEY, SMNVEV (reference sequence). The CDR3 reads CASNPGSFNSPLHF. In DNA, the CDR3 is TGTGCCAGCAACCCAGGCAGTTTTAATTCACCCCTCCACTTT.

This clonotype showed up just a few times. The chain carries TRBV12-3 or TRBV12-4 and TRBJ2-7, with a possible D match to TRBD1 (5 bases). V was shortened by 5 bases and J by 6 bases, with 11 bases between the two germline ends. The CDR3 runs to 12 residues. CDR3 DNA: TGTGCCAGCAGTCAGACAGTTCTCGAGCAGTACTTC. Translation: CASSQTVLEQYF.

This clonotype was seen a handful of times. The chain joins TRBV3-1 to TRBJ2-3, with D unclear. The CDR3 is made up of 14 amino acids. Trimming took 4 bases from V and 7 from J, leaving 15 bases between them. CDR1 LGHDT and CDR2 YNNKEL come from the germline V gene (reference sequence). CDR3 nucleotides: TGTGCCAGCAGCCGAAGACTCGACCGGAATACGCAGTATTTT. It yields the protein CASSRRLDRNTQYF.

The rearrangement joins TRBV19 to TRBJ2-3; D is possibly TRBD1 (6 bases). Trimming took off 8 bases at V and 2 bases at J, with 11 bases between the two ends. Per the germline V gene, CDR1 is LNHDA and CDR2 is SQIVND (reference sequence). The CDR3 covers 13 residues. CDR3 sequence: CASSDRTTDTQYF. The CDR3 DNA reads TGTGCCAGTTCGGACAGAACCACAGATACGCAGTATTTT.

This clonotype was observed a few times. The V call is TRBV18, the J call TRBJ1-2; D gene uncertain. Per the germline V gene, CDR1 is KGHSH and CDR2 is LQKENI. The CDR3 runs to 13 residues. V was shortened by 3 bases and J by 5 bases, with 10 bases between the two germline ends. CDR3 sequence: CASSPSDGYGYTF. The DNA of the CDR3 is TGTGCCAGCTCACCCTCGGACGGGTATGGCTACACCTTC.

This rearrangement joins TRBV5-1 to TRBJ2-7; tentative D call: TRBD2 (5 bases). Trimming removed 0 bases at V and 10 bases at J, with 14 bases between. Germline V CDR1 and CDR2: SGHRS, YFSETQ. The CDR3 is 13 residues long. This CDR3 is CASSLEPTGIQYF. The CDR3 DNA reads TGCGCCAGCAGCTTGGAGCCGACGGGGATTCAGTACTTC.

J is TRBJ2-1 and V is TRBV12-3 or TRBV12-4, with 7 bases that match TRBD1. CDR3 length equals 12 residues. The ends lost 6 bases at V and 13 bases at J; junction bases unmatched: 9. This CDR3 reads CASSQRGQTQFF. DNA for the CDR3: TGTGCCAGCAGCCAACGGGGACAGACACAGTTCTTC.

There are a few counts of this clonotype. The germline gene is not matched at one end of the junction; a read error may be the cause. The V and J genes are TRBV20-1 and TRBJ2-5, with 10 bases identical to TRBD2. Per germline, CDR1 DFQATT and CDR2 SNEGSKA (reference sequence). This CDR3 comprises 15 residues. CDR3 coding DNA: TGCAGCGCTAATGGACTAGCGGCTTTCCAAGAGACCCAGTACTTC. This sequence encodes CSANGLAAFQETQYF.

This clonotype showed up just a few times. This chain connects TRBV6-5 to TRBJ1-2; D ambiguous. Germline CDR1 is MNHEY and CDR2 is SVGAGI. The CDR3 consists of 13 residues. Trimming took 2 bases from V and 1 from J, leaving 5 bases between them. The CDR3 reads CASSYSINYGYTF. The CDR3 DNA follows: TGTGCCAGCAGTTACAGTATTAACTATGGCTACACCTTC.

V is TRBV9 and J is TRBJ1-2; D is unclear. Germline V gives CDR1 SGDLS, CDR2 YYNGEE. The CDR3 sequence is 13 residues long. V was pared by 7 bases and J by 2 bases, with 12 bases between. As DNA, the CDR3 is TGTGCCAGCGGGCCGGATACCAACTATGGCTACACCTTC. Translating gives CASGPDTNYGYTF.

The V gene is TRBV10-3, the J gene TRBJ1-6; 8 bases align to TRBD1. Germline loops: CDR1 ENHRY, CDR2 SYGVKD. The CDR3 totals 14 residues. V was clipped by 5 bases and J by 7 bases; unmatched bases: 4. This chain's CDR3 is CAISLDRVNSPLHF. The CDR3 nucleotides are TGTGCCATCAGTCTGGACAGGGTCAATTCACCCCTCCACTTT.

The genes are TRBV5-1 and TRBJ2-1; D remains unclear. CDR1 SGHRS and CDR2 YFSETQ come from the germline V gene. CDR3 size: 13 residues. Trimming removed 3 bases at V and 4 bases at J, with 8 bases between. CDR3: CASSSQNYNEQFF. The DNA of the CDR3 is TGCGCCAGCAGCTCCCAGAATTACAATGAGCAGTTCTTC.

In its sample, this clonotype was seen a few times. The genes are TRBV20-1 and TRBJ2-3, with D tentatively TRBD1 (6 bases). V lost 2 bases to trimming and J lost 3 bases, with 15 bases between them. This CDR3 comprises 15 residues. The germline V gene has CDR1 DFQATT and CDR2 SNEGSKA (reference sequence). The CDR3 here is CSARLQGVVTDTQYF. The CDR3 DNA sequence: TGCAGTGCTAGATTACAGGGCGTCGTGACAGATACGCAGTATTTT.

V gene TRBV4-2 combines with J gene TRBJ1-2; D unclear. With 1 base removed from V and 7 bases from J, the gap between germline ends came to 13 bases. Germline CDR1 LGHNA, CDR2 YNFKEQ. The CDR3 totals 14 residues. CDR3 sequence reads: CASSQGFDLGGYTF. DNA of the CDR3: TGTGCCAGCAGCCAAGGGTTCGACTTGGGTGGCTACACCTTC.

The chain joins TRBV20-1 to TRBJ2-5; 7 bases agree with TRBD1. The CDR3 extends over 12 amino acids. CDR1 is DFQATT and CDR2 is SNEGSKA in the germline V gene (reference sequence). The ends lost 6 bases at V and 11 bases at J; junction bases unmatched: 12. This chain's CDR3 is CSAIQGYNEQYF. The CDR3 DNA is TGCAGTGCGATACAGGGGTACAATGAGCAGTACTTC.

This clonotype has a handful of counts. This chain connects TRBV5-1 to TRBJ1-2; D is possibly TRBD1 (6 bases). Germline lookup yields CDR1 SGHRS and CDR2 YFSETQ. V lost 0 bases and J 0 bases, leaving 9 bases between the germline ends. This CDR3 region has 15 residues. CDR3 coding DNA: TGCGCCAGCAGCTTGGACAGGGAGACTAACTATGGCTACACCTTC. Encoded protein: CASSLDRETNYGYTF.

This clonotype was counted between two and nine times. The V call is TRBV20-1, the J call TRBJ2-1; tentatively, D is TRBD1 or TRBD2 (6 bases each). Germline V gene lookup returns CDR1 DFQATT and CDR2 SNEGSKA (reference sequence). The CDR3 spans 17 residues. Trimming shortened V by 0 bases and J by 3 bases, and 18 bases separated the two germline ends. CDR3 nucleotides: TGCAGTGCTAGAGATCGGGGGCGGCAGCCAAACTACAATGAGCAGTTCTTC. Its protein product is CSARDRGRQPNYNEQFF.

The V call is TRBV20-1, the J call TRBJ1-2; possible D gene TRBD1, 5 bases. The CDR3 sequence is 13 residues long. V lost 1 base and J lost 6, with 12 bases in between. The germline V gene encodes CDR1 DFQATT and CDR2 SNEGSKA (reference sequence). Here the CDR3 reads CSARGNGGDGYTF. The DNA for the CDR3 is TGCAGTGCTAGAGGGAACGGGGGGGATGGCTACACCTTC.

This clonotype occurred a few times. The chain links TRBV12-3 or TRBV12-4 to TRBJ2-4, with 9 bases identical to TRBD1. The assigned J gene may be wrong: the sequence end matches TRBJ2-7 better. The CDR3 is 14 residues long. The CDR3 protein is CASSLDRGDYEQYF. The CDR3 coding sequence is TGTGCCAGCAGTTTGGACAGGGGAGACTACGAGCAGTACTTC.

J is TRBJ2-3 and V is TRBV7-2; D is uncertain. V was trimmed by 7 bases and J by 0 bases, leaving 14 bases between them. The CDR3 has 15 amino acids. The V gene's germline CDR1 is SGHTA and CDR2 FQGNSA. This chain's CDR3 is CASTQWADSTDTQYF. CDR3 nucleotide sequence: TGTGCCAGCACCCAATGGGCGGACAGCACAGATACGCAGTATTTT.

This clonotype was detected a few times. The rearrangement links TRBV20-1 to TRBJ2-7, with 11 bases matching TRBD2. V was clipped by 7 bases and J by 1 base; unmatched bases: 6. CDR1 and CDR2 from the germline V gene are DFQATT and SNEGSKA (reference sequence). The CDR3 is 14 amino acids. The CDR3 sequence is CSGSGLADSYEQYF. In DNA, the CDR3 is TGCAGTGGATCGGGACTAGCGGATTCCTACGAGCAGTACTTC.

Only a few counts were recorded for this clonotype. The junction and the germline gene differ at one end; a read error may be behind it. The chain has TRBV10-2 and TRBJ2-7; TRBD2 matches at 7 bases. Germline V gene sequence: CDR1 WSHSY, CDR2 SAAADI. This CDR3 has 14 residues. The CDR3 loop is CASRPPGGSYEQYF. DNA of the CDR3: TGTGCCAGCAGGCCCCCCGGCGGGAGTTACGAGCAGTACTTC.

This chain's CDR3 is CSARDIRSGRRFF. In DNA, the CDR3 is TGCAGTGCTAGAGATATTAGGTCGGGGAGGAGGTTCTTC. The rearrangement joins TRBV20-1 to TRBJ2-1; D is possibly TRBD2 (6 bases). Trimming took 0 bases from V and 15 from J, leaving 18 bases between them. Germline V CDR1 and CDR2: DFQATT, SNEGSKA (reference sequence). This CDR3 region has 13 residues.

V and J are TRBV7-2 and TRBJ2-1, with TRBD1 matching 7 bases. The junction had 8 bases not matched to a gene; V was cut back by 1 base and J by 8 bases. CDR3 length: 15 residues. The V gene's germline CDR1 is SGHTA and CDR2 FQGNSA. CDR3 nucleotides: TGTGCCAGCAGCTTAGGAGGGGGCTGGGTCGATGAGCAGTTCTTC. This gives the protein CASSLGGGWVDEQFF.

The V gene is TRBV28, the J gene TRBJ2-4, with 9 bases matching TRBD1. The DNA end is a closer match to TRBJ2-7, so the J assignment may be wrong. The CDR3 has 15 residues. Germline CDR1 reads MDHEN; CDR2 reads SYDVKM. In DNA, the CDR3 is TGTGCCAGCAGGGGTTCCGGGACAGGGATTGTCGAGCAGTACTTC. Its protein product is CASRGSGTGIVEQYF.

This clonotype was found a few times. The genes are TRBV7-2 and TRBJ2-5; the match to TRBD1 covers 7 bases. CDR1 SGHTA and CDR2 FQGNSA come from the germline V gene. CDR3 length: 14 amino acids. The V and J ends lost 5 bases and 1 base, in that order; junction bases with no gene match: 4. For the CDR3, the DNA is TGTGCCAGCAGCCTCGACAGGGCCCAAGAGACCCAGTACTTC. It yields the protein CASSLDRAQETQYF.

This clonotype turned up a few times. This CDR3 reads CASNPGRWTYNEQFF. As DNA, the CDR3 is TGTGCCAGCAATCCCGGGCGCTGGACCTACAATGAGCAGTTCTTC. V is TRBV28 and J is TRBJ2-1; unclear D gene. The ends were cut back, 7 bases at V and 2 bases at J, with 15 bases in the middle. Germline assignment: CDR1 MDHEN and CDR2 SYDVKM. There are 15 residues in the CDR3.

V and J are TRBV20-1 and TRBJ2-1; TRBD2 matches 12 bases. This CDR3 region has 16 residues. Germline values: CDR1 DFQATT, CDR2 SNEGSKA (reference sequence). V lost 0 bases to trimming and J lost 12 bases; unmatched junction nucleotides: 12. The CDR3 protein is CSARESASGRANRQFF. The CDR3, as DNA: TGCAGTGCTAGAGAGTCAGCTAGCGGGAGGGCCAATAGGCAGTTCTTC.